This T cell receptor beta chain was recovered during a study of T cell responses to AZD1222 COVID-19 vaccine. Assay used: immunoSEQ multiplex PCR; TCRdb lists only in-frame clones, some missing. The sample includes some 150,000 clones, approximately 88% of them seen just once. Germline trimming cut 6 bases from V and 1 base from J; bases unmatched to any gene: 4. The CDR3 is made up of 14 amino acids. The germline V gene has CDR1 MDHEN and CDR2 SYDVKM. This sequence was found in an adult in good health. The specimen comprised peripheral blood, sampled on day 0 of AZD1222 vaccination. The chain combines TRBV28 with TRBJ2-3, with 7 bases aligning to TRBD2. The CDR3 nucleotides read TGTGCCAGCAGAGCGGGGATCGGCACAGATACGCAGTATTTT. Encoded protein: CASRAGIGTDTQYF.